The 27 T cell receptor beta chains below come from one sample, sequenced in a study of T cell repertoires in cytomegalovirus infection. TCRdb analysed the reads with MiXCR anew, one entry per CDR3 protein. The data show around 300,000 distinct CDR3 sequences, around 25% seen once. The sample taken for sequencing was PBMCs. Receptors originate from a human donor in good health (CMV status not recorded). Some clones in this sample may be carry-over from other donors' samples.

In its sample, this clonotype was seen many times. The CDR3 reads CASRLSGPLTGELFF. The CDR3 coding sequence is TGTGCCAGTAGACTATCGGGACCTCTCACCGGGGAGCTGTTTTTT. This chain links TRBV19 with TRBJ2-2; D assignment may be TRBD1 or TRBD2 (5 bases each). This CDR3 spans 15 amino acids. Germline CDR1 and CDR2: LNHDA and SQIVND (reference sequence). Trimming took off 6 bases at V and 4 bases at J, with 15 bases between the two ends. Together with reference TRBV19 and TRBJ2-2, the CDR3 gives the full variable domain: DGGITQSPKYLFRKEGQNVTLSCEQNLNHDAMYWYRQDPGQGLRLIYYSQIVNDFQKGDIAEGYSVSREKKESFPLTVTSAQKNPTAFYLCASRLSGPLTGELFFGEGSRLTVL.

The chain joins TRBV5-5 to TRBJ1-3; D is uncertain. V lost 4 bases to trimming and J lost 0 bases, with 8 bases between them. Germline CDR1 reads SGHKS; CDR2 reads YYEKEE (reference sequence). The CDR3 spans 14 residues. The CDR3 spells CASSAQTSGNTIYF. CDR3 DNA sequence: TGTGCCAGCAGCGCGCAAACCTCTGGAAACACCATATATTTT.

This clonotype came up a few times. The chain links TRBV7-2 to TRBJ1-2; 10 nucleotides align to TRBD1. CDR3 length: 16 amino acids. From germline, CDR1 is SGHTA and CDR2 FQGNSA. Trimming took 2 bases from V and 3 from J; bases not matched to a gene: 6. CDR3 loop: CASSLLPGQGYYGYTF. CDR3 bases: TGTGCCAGCAGCTTACTACCGGGACAGGGGTACTATGGCTACACCTTC.

This rearrangement joins TRBV7-6 to TRBJ1-2; D is perhaps TRBD1 (5 bases). Germline V gene data show CDR1 as SGHVS and CDR2 as FNYEAQ. Between the trimmed V and J ends, which lost 4 bases and 0 bases, there was a span of 21 bases. The CDR3 loop spans 18 amino acids. As DNA, the CDR3 is TGTGCCAGCAGCTCAAATGGCCGGGGCCGACGTTCTAACTATGGCTACACCTTC. Its translation: CASSSNGRGRRSNYGYTF.

This clonotype has at least ten counts. CDR3 DNA: TGTGCCAGCAAGTGGACAGGGGGAAGTGGCTACACCTTC. Protein sequence: CASKWTGGSGYTF. The chain couples TRBV7-8 to TRBJ1-2, with 10 bases matching TRBD1. This CDR3 region has 13 residues. Germline lookup yields CDR1 SGHVS and CDR2 FQNEAQ. V trimming: 7 bases; J trimming: 7 bases; junction bases outside the gene matches: 6.

Details on this clonotype: No conserved phenylalanine or tryptophan ends this CDR3, so it is likely a read error. This chain links TRBV19 with TRBJ2-1; D is uncertain. CDR1 is LNHDA and CDR2 is SQIVND in the germline V gene (reference sequence). The CDR3 sequence is 14 residues long. Trimming shortened V by 2 bases and J by 5 bases, and 10 bases separated the two germline ends. CDR3 amino acids: CASSIWGGDNEQFL. DNA for the CDR3: TGTGCCAGTAGTATATGGGGTGGAGACAATGAGCAGTTCTTA.

The chain joins TRBV5-1 to TRBJ2-1, with D perhaps TRBD1 (6 bases). The germline V and J ends were trimmed by 0 bases and 4 bases, with 11 bases remaining between them. The CDR3 is made up of 15 amino acids. Germline V CDR1 and CDR2: SGHRS, YFSETQ. The CDR3 sequence is CASSLGDRTYNEQFF. CDR3 DNA sequence: TGCGCCAGCAGCTTGGGAGACAGGACTTACAATGAGCAGTTCTTC. The whole variable domain, remainder taken from reference TRBV5-1 and TRBJ2-1, is KAGVTQTPRYLIKTRGQQVTLSCSPISGHRSVSWYQQTPGQGLQFLFEYFSETQRNKGNFPGRFSGRQFSNSRSEMNVSTLELGDSALYLCASSLGDRTYNEQFFGPGTRLTVL.

The table lists this clonotype with a few counts. The V call is TRBV28, the J call TRBJ1-2, with D hard to call. V lost 4 bases and J lost 8, with 17 bases in between. The germline V gene has CDR1 MDHEN and CDR2 SYDVKM. The CDR3 length is 14 residues. CDR3 nucleotides: TGTGCCAGCAGTTCCTCCCGGGGTCCGGGGGGCTACACCTTC. The encoded protein is CASSSSRGPGGYTF.

The sample holds many counts of this clonotype. The gene calls are TRBV7-3 and TRBJ2-1; D is unresolved. From germline, CDR1 is SGHTA and CDR2 FQGTGA. The CDR3 is 15 residues long. V was clipped by 2 bases and J by 9 bases, with 17 bases between them. This CDR3 is CASSLGSTLGAEQFF. The CDR3 nucleotides read TGTGCCAGCAGCTTAGGTTCGACCTTGGGCGCTGAGCAGTTCTTC.

This clonotype was observed at least ten times. The chain links TRBV4-3 to TRBJ1-1, with no clear D. Trimming cost V 0 bases and J 5 bases, with 13 bases left between them. The CDR3 spans 15 residues. Germline V lookup: CDR1 LGHNA, CDR2 YSLEER. The CDR3 protein is CASSQDWVSGTEAFF. The CDR3 DNA reads TGCGCCAGCAGCCAAGATTGGGTCTCCGGAACTGAAGCTTTCTTT.

The V gene is TRBV10-2, the J gene TRBJ2-7; D could derive from TRBD1 or TRBD2 (5 bases each). Germline V lookup: CDR1 WSHSY, CDR2 SAAADI. The length of the CDR3 is 14 residues. V shed 5 bases and J shed 2 bases, with 13 bases lying between them. Here the CDR3 reads CASSSLGTTYEQYF. CDR3 in DNA: TGCGCCAGCAGTAGTCTAGGGACGACCTACGAGCAGTACTTC.

The chain has TRBV29-1 and TRBJ2-3, with D perhaps assigned TRBD1 or TRBD2 (5 bases each). Between the trimmed V and J ends, which lost 3 bases and 1 base, there was a span of 8 bases. This CDR3 is built from 13 residues. Germline CDR1 SQVTM, CDR2 ANQGSEA. The CDR3 is CSVEGVGTDTQYF. In nucleotides, the CDR3 is TGCAGCGTTGAGGGGGTGGGCACAGATACGCAGTATTTT.

The chain links TRBV7-3 to TRBJ2-1; 10 bases align to TRBD1. Germline trimming cut 5 bases from V and 4 bases from J; bases unmatched to any gene: 5. Germline V CDR1 and CDR2: SGHTA, FQGTGA. The CDR3 consists of 15 residues. CDR3 loop: CASSLGQGGYNEQFF. CDR3 nucleotides: TGTGCCAGCAGCCTAGGACAGGGGGGATACAATGAGCAGTTCTTC.

This clonotype occurred a few times. The chain recombines TRBV25-1 with TRBJ1-2; no clear D gene. CDR1 and CDR2 (germline): MGHDK, SYGVNS. Trimming removed 3 bases at V and 13 bases at J, with 15 bases between. CDR3 length: 12 amino acids. The CDR3 reads CASSDLRDLLTF. CDR3 DNA: TGTGCCAGCAGTGATTTGCGGGATCTTCTCACCTTC.

This clonotype has just a few counts. The chain links TRBV27 to TRBJ1-5; 7 bases are shared with TRBD1. Germline values: CDR1 MNHEY, CDR2 SMNVEV (reference sequence). The junction had 11 bases not matched to a gene; V was cut back by 10 bases and J by 5 bases. The length of the CDR3 is 14 residues. CDR3 DNA: TGTGCCATCGAACGCACAGGGGAAGATCAGCCCCAGCATTTT. Its protein is CAIERTGEDQPQHF.

The chain combines TRBV6-2 or TRBV6-3 with TRBJ2-7; perhaps TRBD2 as D (5 bases). Between the trimmed V and J ends, which lost 6 bases and 7 bases, there was a span of 28 bases. The CDR3 covers 17 residues. Germline V CDR1 and CDR2: MNHEY, SVGEGT. The CDR3: CASRRQLGARAFGEQYF. The CDR3 bases are TGTGCCAGCAGACGTCAATTAGGAGCGCGGGCATTCGGGGAGCAGTACTTC.

This clonotype turned up a few times. This chain joins TRBV7-8 and TRBJ1-4, with TRBD1 matching over 7 bases. With 0 bases clipped from V and 7 bases from J, the junction kept 5 bases outside the gene matches. The CDR3 is 15 amino acids. Germline CDR1 is SGHVS and CDR2 is FQNEAQ. In DNA form, the CDR3 reads TGTGCCAGCAGCTTAGCTTGGCAGGGGGGTGAAAAACTGTTTTTT. This gives the protein CASSLAWQGGEKLFF.

This chain connects TRBV29-1 to TRBJ2-5; the D gene is possibly TRBD1 (5 bases). The V end lost 1 base, the J end lost 2 bases, and 11 bases lay between the germline ends. The CDR3 covers 14 residues. The germline V gene has CDR1 SQVTM and CDR2 ANQGSEA. The CDR3 sequence is CSVEGVRTQETQYF. The CDR3 DNA sequence: TGCAGCGTTGAAGGGGTCAGGACACAAGAGACCCAGTACTTC. Full variable domain (remainder filled in from reference TRBV29-1 and TRBJ2-5): SAVISQKPSRDICQRGTSLTIQCQVDSQVTMMFWYRQQPGQSLTLIATANQGSEATYESGFVIDKFPISRPNLTFSTLTVSNMSPEDSSIYLCSVEGVRTQETQYFGPGTRLLVL.

The J gene is TRBJ2-6, the V gene TRBV5-1; 11 bases agree with TRBD1. V shed 7 bases and J 8 bases; nucleotides not matched to a gene: 5. Germline V gives CDR1 SGHRS, CDR2 YFSETQ. The CDR3 length is 14 residues. The CDR3 coding sequence is TGCGCCAGCGGAGGACAGGGGGCGTCCAACGTCCTGACTTTC. The encoded protein is CASGGQGASNVLTF.

The V gene is TRBV4-1, the J gene TRBJ2-7; D uncertain. Germline values: CDR1 MGHRA, CDR2 YSYEKL. V was shortened by 1 base and J by 5 bases, with 12 bases between the two germline ends. CDR3 size: 14 residues. The CDR3 loop reads CASSQVVRVDEQYF. The CDR3 DNA reads TGCGCCAGCAGCCAAGTAGTTAGGGTGGACGAGCAGTACTTC.

This clonotype appeared a few times. The chain joins TRBV7-9 to TRBJ1-2, with 8 bases identical to TRBD1. CDR1 SEHNR and CDR2 FQNEAQ come from the germline V gene (reference sequence). This CDR3 has 17 residues. The V gene end was trimmed by 6 bases and the J gene end by 3 bases; junction bases not matched to a gene: 15. Here the CDR3 DNA reads TGTGCCAGCAGTCTCGCAGAGGGGACAGGATTACACTATGGCTACACCTTC. Its translation: CASSLAEGTGLHYGYTF.

V is TRBV30 and J is TRBJ2-2, with 7 nucleotides matching TRBD2. CDR1 and CDR2 (germline): GTSNPN, SVGIG (reference sequence). The junction had 8 bases not matched to a gene; V was cut back by 5 bases and J by 5 bases. The length of the CDR3 is 14 residues. CDR3 residues: CAWVAGYFTGELFF. As DNA, the CDR3 is TGTGCCTGGGTAGCGGGTTACTTTACCGGGGAGCTGTTTTTT.

V is TRBV14 and J is TRBJ2-1; tentative D call: TRBD2 (7 bases). The CDR3 contains 13 residues. Per the germline V gene, CDR1 is SGHDN and CDR2 is FVKESK. V was clipped by 1 base and J by 10 bases, with 11 bases between them. CDR3 DNA sequence: TGTGCCAGCAGCCAAGTGAGGGGGGGAGAGCAGTTCTTC. Encoded protein: CASSQVRGGEQFF. Full variable domain (outside the CDR3, taken from reference TRBV14 and TRBJ2-1): EAGVTQFPSHSVIEKGQTVTLRCDPISGHDNLYWYRRVMGKEIKFLLHFVKESKQDESGMPNNRFLAERTGGTYSTLKVQPAELEDSGVYFCASSQVRGGEQFFGPGTRLTVL.

This clonotype was seen only a few times. The rearrangement uses TRBV19 and TRBJ1-6; TRBD1 is a possible D gene (6 bases). V dropped 6 bases and J dropped 9 bases, with 15 bases sitting between them. Germline V lookup: CDR1 LNHDA, CDR2 SQIVND (reference sequence). The CDR3 covers 14 residues. The chain's CDR3 is CASSTSGVGSPLHF. The CDR3 nucleotides are TGTGCCAGTAGCACCTCAGGGGTCGGTTCACCCCTCCACTTT. Looking up the rest from reference TRBV19 and TRBJ1-6 gives the full variable domain: DGGITQSPKYLFRKEGQNVTLSCEQNLNHDAMYWYRQDPGQGLRLIYYSQIVNDFQKGDIAEGYSVSREKKESFPLTVTSAQKNPTAFYLCASSTSGVGSPLHFGNGTRLTVT.

This clonotype was found many times. The genes are TRBV11-2 and TRBJ1-2; no firm D call. In germline, CDR1 is SGHAT, CDR2 FQNNGV. V was cut by 3 bases and J by 6 bases, with 8 bases left in between. This CDR3 is built from 12 residues. The CDR3, as DNA: TGTGCCAGCAGCTTCAACGGTGATGGCTACACCTTC. Protein product: CASSFNGDGYTF.

The V call is TRBV19, the J call TRBJ1-1; D is unresolved. Trimming stripped 4 bases from V and 5 bases from J, with 14 bases between. Germline CDR1 and CDR2: LNHDA and SQIVND (reference sequence). The CDR3 has 14 amino acids. The CDR3 sequence: CASSTQKGGTEAFF. CDR3 bases: TGTGCCAGTAGTACCCAAAAGGGTGGAACTGAAGCTTTCTTT.

The J gene is TRBJ2-3, the V gene TRBV29-1; D possibly corresponds to TRBD1 (6 bases). The V end was cut by 6 bases, the J end by 0 bases, with 13 bases between. CDR1 and CDR2 from the germline V gene are SQVTM and ANQGSEA. The CDR3 is made up of 14 amino acids. CDR3 in DNA: TGCAGCGTCAAACAGGGAAAAAGCACAGATACGCAGTATTTT. Protein product: CSVKQGKSTDTQYF.